This TCR beta chain is from a study of blood T cells in healthy people across ages. A J-beta primer mix and a sample-barcoded 5' primer were used in a second PCR of roughly 6 to 11 cycles. TCRdb itself ran the 5' RACE reads through MiXCR, one entry per CDR3 protein. This repertoire shows approximately 800,000 distinct CDR3 sequences, roughly 35% found once; its top ten account for 10% to 15%. In regard to this clonotype: The antigen is undetermined. This may come from a read error, since a much larger clone is one base off.

The study, taken as a whole, reports: Naive T cell percentage by flow cytometry tracked strongly with beta diversity. Unsorted PBMC material precluded a definitive naive versus antigen-experienced comparison.

The sequence was collected from a man younger than 30 in good health. Sample: blood.

The CDR3 bases are TGTGCCAGCAACTTAGCGCTAGCGGGGGGCACAGATACGCAGTATTTT. It translates to CASNLALAGGTDTQYF. The chain joins TRBV7-2 to TRBJ2-3; 10 bases are a match to TRBD2. Germline lookup yields CDR1 SGHTA and CDR2 FQGNSA. There are 16 residues in the CDR3.